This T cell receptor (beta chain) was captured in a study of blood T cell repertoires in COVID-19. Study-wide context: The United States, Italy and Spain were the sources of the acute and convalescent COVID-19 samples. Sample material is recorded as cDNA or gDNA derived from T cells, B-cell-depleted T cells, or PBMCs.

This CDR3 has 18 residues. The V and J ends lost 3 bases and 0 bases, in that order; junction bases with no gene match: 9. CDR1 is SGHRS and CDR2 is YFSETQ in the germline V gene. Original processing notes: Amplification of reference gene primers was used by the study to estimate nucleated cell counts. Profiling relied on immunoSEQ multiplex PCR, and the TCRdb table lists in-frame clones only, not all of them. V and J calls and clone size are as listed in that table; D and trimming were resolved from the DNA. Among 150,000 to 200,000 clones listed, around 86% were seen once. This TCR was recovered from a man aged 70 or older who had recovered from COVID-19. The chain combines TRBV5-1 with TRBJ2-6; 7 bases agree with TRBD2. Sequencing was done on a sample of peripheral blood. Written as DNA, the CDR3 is TGCGCCAGCAGCTCGGGGAGGGTCCCCCCCTCTGGGGCCAACGTCCTGACTTTC. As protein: CASSSGRVPPSGANVLTF.